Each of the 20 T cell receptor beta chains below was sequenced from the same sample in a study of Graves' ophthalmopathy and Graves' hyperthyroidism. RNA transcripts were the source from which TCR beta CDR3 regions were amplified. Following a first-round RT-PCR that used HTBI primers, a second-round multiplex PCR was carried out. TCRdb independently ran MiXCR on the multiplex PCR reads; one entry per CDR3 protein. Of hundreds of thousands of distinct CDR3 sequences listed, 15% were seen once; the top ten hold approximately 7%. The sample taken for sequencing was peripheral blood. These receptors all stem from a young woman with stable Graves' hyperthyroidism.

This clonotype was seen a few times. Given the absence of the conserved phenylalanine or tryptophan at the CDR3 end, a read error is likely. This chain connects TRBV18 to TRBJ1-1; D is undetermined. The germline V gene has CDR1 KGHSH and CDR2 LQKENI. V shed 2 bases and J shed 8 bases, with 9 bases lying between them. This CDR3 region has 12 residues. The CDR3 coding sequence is TGTGCCAGCTCACCAAGGACGCTGGAAGCTTTCCTT. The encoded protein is CASSPRTLEAFL.

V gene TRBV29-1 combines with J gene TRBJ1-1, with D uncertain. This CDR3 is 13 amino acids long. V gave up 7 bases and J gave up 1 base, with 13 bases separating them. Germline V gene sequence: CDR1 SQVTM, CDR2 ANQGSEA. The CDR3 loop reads CSAGRLTNTEAFF. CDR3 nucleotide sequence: TGCAGCGCAGGAAGACTAACGAACACTGAAGCTTTCTTT. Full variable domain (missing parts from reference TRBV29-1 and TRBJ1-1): SAVISQKPSRDICQRGTSLTIQCQVDSQVTMMFWYRQQPGQSLTLIATANQGSEATYESGFVIDKFPISRPNLTFSTLTVSNMSPEDSSIYLCSAGRLTNTEAFFGQGTRLTVV.

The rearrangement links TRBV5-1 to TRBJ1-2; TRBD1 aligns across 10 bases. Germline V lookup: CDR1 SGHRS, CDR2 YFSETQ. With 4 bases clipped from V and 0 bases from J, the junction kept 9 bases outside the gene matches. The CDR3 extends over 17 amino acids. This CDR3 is CASSISIGTGANYGYTF. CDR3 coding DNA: TGCGCCAGCAGCATCTCAATCGGGACAGGGGCTAACTATGGCTACACCTTC.

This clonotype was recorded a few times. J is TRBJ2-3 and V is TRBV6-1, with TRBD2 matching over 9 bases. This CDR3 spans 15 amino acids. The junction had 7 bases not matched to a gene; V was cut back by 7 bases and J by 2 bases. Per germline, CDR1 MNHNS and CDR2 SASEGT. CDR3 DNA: TGTGCCAGCATAACGACTAGCGGCCACACAGATACGCAGTATTTT. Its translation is CASITTSGHTDTQYF.

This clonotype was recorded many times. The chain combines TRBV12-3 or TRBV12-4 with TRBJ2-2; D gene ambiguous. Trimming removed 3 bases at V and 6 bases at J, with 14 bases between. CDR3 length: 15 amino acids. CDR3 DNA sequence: TGTGCCAGCAGTTTCGATCGCCCGCCGGCCGGGGAGCTGTTTTTT. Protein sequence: CASSFDRPPAGELFF.

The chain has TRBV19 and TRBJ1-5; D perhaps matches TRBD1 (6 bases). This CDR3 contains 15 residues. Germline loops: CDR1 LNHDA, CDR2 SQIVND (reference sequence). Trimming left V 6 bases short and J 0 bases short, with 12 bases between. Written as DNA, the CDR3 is TGTGCCAGTAGAAAACAGGGTTATAGCAATCAGCCCCAGCATTTT. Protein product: CASRKQGYSNQPQHF.

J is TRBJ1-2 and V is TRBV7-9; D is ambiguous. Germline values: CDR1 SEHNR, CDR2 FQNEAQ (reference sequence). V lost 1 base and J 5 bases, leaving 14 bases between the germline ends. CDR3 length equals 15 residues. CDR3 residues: CASSLVGRKGYGYTF. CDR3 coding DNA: TGTGCCAGCAGCTTAGTTGGCAGGAAAGGTTATGGCTACACCTTC.

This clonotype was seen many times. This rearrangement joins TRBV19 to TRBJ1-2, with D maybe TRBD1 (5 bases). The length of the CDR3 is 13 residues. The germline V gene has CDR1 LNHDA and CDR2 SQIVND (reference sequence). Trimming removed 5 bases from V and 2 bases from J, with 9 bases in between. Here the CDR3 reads CASSVDSNYGYTF. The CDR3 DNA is TGTGCCAGTAGTGTCGACAGCAACTATGGCTACACCTTC. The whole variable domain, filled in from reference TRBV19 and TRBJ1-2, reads DGGITQSPKYLFRKEGQNVTLSCEQNLNHDAMYWYRQDPGQGLRLIYYSQIVNDFQKGDIAEGYSVSREKKESFPLTVTSAQKNPTAFYLCASSVDSNYGYTFGSGTRLTVV.

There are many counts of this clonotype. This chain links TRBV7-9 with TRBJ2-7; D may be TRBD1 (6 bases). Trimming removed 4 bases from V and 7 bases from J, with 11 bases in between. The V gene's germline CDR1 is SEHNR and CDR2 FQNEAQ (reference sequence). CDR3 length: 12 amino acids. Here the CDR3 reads CASSSGTLEQYF. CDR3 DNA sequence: TGTGCCAGCAGCTCCGGGACATTAGAGCAGTACTTC.

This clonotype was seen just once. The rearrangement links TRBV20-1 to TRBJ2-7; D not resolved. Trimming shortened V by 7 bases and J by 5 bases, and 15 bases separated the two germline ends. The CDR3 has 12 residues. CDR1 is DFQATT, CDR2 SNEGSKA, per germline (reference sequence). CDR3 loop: CSVRADKNEQYF. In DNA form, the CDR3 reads TGCAGTGTACGGGCGGATAAAAACGAGCAGTACTTC.

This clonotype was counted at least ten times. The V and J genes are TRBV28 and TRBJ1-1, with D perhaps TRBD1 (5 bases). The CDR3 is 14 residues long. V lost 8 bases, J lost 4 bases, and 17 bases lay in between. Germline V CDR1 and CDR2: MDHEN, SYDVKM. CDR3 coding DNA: TGTGCCAGCGTGGAGGGGTCTCGGGGCACTGAAGCTTTCTTT. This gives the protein CASVEGSRGTEAFF. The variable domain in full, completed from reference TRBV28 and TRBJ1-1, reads DVKVTQSSRYLVKRTGEKVFLECVQDMDHENMFWYRQDPGLGLRLIYFSYDVKMKEKGDIPEGYSVSREKKERFSLILESASTNQTSMYLCASVEGSRGTEAFFGQGTRLTVV.

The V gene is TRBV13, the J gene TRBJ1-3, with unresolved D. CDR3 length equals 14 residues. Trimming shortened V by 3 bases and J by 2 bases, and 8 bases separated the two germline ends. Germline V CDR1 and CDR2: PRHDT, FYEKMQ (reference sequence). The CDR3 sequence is CASSLYGTGNTIYF. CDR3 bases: TGTGCCAGCAGCTTGTACGGGACTGGAAACACCATATATTTT.

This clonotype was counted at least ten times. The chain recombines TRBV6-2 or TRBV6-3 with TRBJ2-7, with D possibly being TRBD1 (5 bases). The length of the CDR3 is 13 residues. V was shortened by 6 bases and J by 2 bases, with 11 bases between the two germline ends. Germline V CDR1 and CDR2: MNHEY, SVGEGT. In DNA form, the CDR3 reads TGTGCCAGCAGCTCCTTCAGGGCCTACGAGCAGTACTTC. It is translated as CASSSFRAYEQYF.

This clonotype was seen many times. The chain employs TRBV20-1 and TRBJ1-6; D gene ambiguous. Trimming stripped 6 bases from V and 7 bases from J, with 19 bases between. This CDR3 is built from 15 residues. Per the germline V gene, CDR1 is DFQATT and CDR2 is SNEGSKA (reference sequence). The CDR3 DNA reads TGCAGTGCCCTGAGCGATAGTCGAAGAAATTCACCCCTCCACTTT. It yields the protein CSALSDSRRNSPLHF.

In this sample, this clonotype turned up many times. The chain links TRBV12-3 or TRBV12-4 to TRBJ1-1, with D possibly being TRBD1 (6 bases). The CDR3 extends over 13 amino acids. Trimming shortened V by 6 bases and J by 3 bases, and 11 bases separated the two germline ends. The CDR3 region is CASSQDSYTEAFF. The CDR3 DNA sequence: TGTGCCAGCAGCCAGGACAGTTACACTGAAGCTTTCTTT.

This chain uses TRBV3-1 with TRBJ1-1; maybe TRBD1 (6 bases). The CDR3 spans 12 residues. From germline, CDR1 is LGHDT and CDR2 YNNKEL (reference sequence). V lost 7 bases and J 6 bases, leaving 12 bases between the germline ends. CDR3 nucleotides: TGTGCCAGCACCCGGGGGGGCGCTGAAGCTTTCTTT. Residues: CASTRGGAEAFF.

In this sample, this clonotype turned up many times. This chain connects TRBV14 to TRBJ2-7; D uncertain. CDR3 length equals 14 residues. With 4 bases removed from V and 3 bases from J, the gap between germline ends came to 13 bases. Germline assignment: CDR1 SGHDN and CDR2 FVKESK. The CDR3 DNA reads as TGTGCCAGCAGCCCTCAAGTTGGTAACTACGAGCAGTACTTC. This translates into CASSPQVGNYEQYF. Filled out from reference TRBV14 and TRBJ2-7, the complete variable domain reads EAGVTQFPSHSVIEKGQTVTLRCDPISGHDNLYWYRRVMGKEIKFLLHFVKESKQDESGMPNNRFLAERTGGTYSTLKVQPAELEDSGVYFCASSPQVGNYEQYFGPGTRLTVT.

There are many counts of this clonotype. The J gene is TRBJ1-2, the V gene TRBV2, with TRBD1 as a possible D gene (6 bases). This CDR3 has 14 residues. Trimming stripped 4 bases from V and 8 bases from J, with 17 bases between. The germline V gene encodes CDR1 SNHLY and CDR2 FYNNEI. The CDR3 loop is CASSVSRGENGYTF. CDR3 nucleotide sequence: TGTGCCAGCAGTGTCTCTAGGGGGGAGAACGGCTACACCTTC.

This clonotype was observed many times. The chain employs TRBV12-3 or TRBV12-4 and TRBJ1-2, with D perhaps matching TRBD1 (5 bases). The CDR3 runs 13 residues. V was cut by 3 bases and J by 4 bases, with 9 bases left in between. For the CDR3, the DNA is TGTGCCAGCAGTTTCCGACAGTCCTATGGCTACACCTTC. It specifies CASSFRQSYGYTF.

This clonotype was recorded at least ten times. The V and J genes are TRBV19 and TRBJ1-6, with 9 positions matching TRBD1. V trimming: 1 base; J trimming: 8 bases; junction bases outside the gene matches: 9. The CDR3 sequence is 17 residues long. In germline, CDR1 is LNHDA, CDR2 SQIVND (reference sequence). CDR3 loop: CASSIVATGGGYSPLHF. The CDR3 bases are TGTGCCAGTAGTATAGTAGCAACAGGGGGCGGGTATTCACCCCTCCACTTT.